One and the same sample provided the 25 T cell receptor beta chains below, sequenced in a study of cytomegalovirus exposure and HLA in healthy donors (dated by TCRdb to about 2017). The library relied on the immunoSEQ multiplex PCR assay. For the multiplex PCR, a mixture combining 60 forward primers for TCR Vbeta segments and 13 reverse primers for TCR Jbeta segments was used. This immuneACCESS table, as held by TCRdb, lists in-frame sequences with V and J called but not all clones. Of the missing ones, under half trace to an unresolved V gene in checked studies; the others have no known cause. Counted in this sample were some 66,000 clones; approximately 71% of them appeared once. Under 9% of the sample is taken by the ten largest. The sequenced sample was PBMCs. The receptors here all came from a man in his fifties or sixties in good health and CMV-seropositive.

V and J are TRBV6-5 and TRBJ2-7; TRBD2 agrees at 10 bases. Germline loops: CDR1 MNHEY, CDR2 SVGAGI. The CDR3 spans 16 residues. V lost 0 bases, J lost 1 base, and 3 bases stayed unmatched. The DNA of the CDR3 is TGTGCCAGCAGTTACTCGCTAGCGGGAGCATCCTACGAGCAGTACTTC. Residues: CASSYSLAGASYEQYF.

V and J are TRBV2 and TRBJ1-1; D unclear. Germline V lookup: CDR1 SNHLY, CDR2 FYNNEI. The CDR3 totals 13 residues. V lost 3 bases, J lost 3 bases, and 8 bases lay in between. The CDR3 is CASSDGGYTEAFF. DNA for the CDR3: TGTGCCAGCAGTGATGGCGGATACACTGAAGCTTTCTTT.

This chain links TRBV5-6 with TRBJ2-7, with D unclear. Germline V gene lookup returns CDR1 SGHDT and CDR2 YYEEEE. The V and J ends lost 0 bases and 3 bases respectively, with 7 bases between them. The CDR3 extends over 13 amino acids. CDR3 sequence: CASSLGLNYEQYF. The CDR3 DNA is TGTGCCAGCAGCTTGGGACTCAACTACGAGCAGTACTTC.

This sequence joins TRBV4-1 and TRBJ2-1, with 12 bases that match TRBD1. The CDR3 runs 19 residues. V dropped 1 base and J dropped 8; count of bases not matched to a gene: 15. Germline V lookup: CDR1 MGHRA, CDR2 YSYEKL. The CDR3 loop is CASSQVPLPGQGAGDEQFF. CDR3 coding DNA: TGCGCCAGCAGCCAAGTTCCGCTTCCGGGACAGGGGGCGGGCGATGAGCAGTTCTTC.

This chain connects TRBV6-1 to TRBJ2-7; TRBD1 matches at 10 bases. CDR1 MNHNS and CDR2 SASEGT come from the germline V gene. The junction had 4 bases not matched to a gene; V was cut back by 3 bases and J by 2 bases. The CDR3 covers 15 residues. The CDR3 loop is CASSDIGTGAYEQYF. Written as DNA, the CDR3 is TGTGCCAGCAGTGACATCGGGACAGGGGCCTACGAGCAGTACTTC.

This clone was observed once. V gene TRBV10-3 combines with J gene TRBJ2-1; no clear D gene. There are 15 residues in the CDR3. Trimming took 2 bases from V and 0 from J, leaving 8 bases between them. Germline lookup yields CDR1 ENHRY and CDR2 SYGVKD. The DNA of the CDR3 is TGTGCCATCAGTGAGAGCCTCCCCTCCTACAATGAGCAGTTCTTC. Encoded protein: CAISESLPSYNEQFF.

CDR3 nucleotides: TGTGCCAGCACCTCGCGGGGCCGAAACTATGGCTACACCTTC. Protein: CASTSRGRNYGYTF. The J gene is TRBJ1-2, the V gene TRBV5-6; the D gene is possibly TRBD1 (5 bases). The V end lost 6 bases, the J end lost 2 bases, and 14 bases lay between the germline ends. CDR1 is SGHDT, CDR2 YYEEEE, per germline. The CDR3 has 14 residues.

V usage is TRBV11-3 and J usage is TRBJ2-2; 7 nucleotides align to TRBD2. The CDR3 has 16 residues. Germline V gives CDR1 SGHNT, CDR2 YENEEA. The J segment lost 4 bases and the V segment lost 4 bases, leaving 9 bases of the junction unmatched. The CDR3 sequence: CASSSPGGSSTGELFF. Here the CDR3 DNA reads TGTGCCAGCAGCTCCCCCGGGGGGAGTAGCACCGGGGAGCTGTTTTTT.

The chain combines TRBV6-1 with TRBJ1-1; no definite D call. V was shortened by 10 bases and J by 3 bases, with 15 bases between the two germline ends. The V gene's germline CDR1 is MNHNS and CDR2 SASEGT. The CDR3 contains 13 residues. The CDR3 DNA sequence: TGTGCCATTCGGAGGCAGTGGGACACTGAAGCTTTCTTT. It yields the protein CAIRRQWDTEAFF.

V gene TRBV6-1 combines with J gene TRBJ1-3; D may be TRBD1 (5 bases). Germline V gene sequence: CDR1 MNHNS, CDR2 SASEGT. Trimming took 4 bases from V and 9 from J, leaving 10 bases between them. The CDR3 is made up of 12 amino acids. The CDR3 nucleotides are TGTGCCAGCAGTGGACCGGGGGGCACCATATATTTT. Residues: CASSGPGGTIYF.

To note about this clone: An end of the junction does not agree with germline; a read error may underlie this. This CDR3 is CASSLVGSRRGF. The DNA for the CDR3 is TGTGCCAGCAGCTTAGTAGGGAGCCGGCGAGGGTTT. The chain uses TRBV11-2 and TRBJ1-1; D gene uncertain. The CDR3 totals 12 residues. Germline V gives CDR1 SGHAT, CDR2 FQNNGV.

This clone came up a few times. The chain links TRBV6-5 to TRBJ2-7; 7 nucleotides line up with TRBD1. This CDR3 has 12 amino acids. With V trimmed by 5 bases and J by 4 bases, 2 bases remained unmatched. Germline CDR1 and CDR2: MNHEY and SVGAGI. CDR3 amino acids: CASSPRGYEQYF. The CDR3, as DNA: TGTGCCAGCAGTCCCAGGGGGTACGAGCAGTACTTC.

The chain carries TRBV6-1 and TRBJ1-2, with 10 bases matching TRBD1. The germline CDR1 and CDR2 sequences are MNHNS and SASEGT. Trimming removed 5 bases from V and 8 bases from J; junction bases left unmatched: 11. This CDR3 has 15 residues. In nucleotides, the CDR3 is TGTGCCAGCAGTTCAACCGGGACAGGGGAGATCGGCTACACCTTC. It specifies CASSSTGTGEIGYTF.

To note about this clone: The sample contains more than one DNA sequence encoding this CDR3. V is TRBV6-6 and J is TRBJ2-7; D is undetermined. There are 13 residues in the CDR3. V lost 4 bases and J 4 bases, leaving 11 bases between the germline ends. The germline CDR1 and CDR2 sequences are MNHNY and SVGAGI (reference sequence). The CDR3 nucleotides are TGTGCCAGCAGTTTTGGCGGAAAATACGAGCAGTACTTC. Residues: CASSFGGKYEQYF.

As DNA, the CDR3 is TGTGCCAGCAGCGCGACACCCCGGGGTGGGGAGCAGTACTTC. Its translation is CASSATPRGGEQYF. V and J are TRBV9 and TRBJ2-7; possibly TRBD2 for D (5 bases). CDR1 and CDR2 (germline): SGDLS, YYNGEE. V was clipped by 3 bases and J by 7 bases, with 17 bases between them. There are 14 residues in the CDR3.

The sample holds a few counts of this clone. CDR3: CASSPTGANTGELFF. The CDR3 DNA sequence: TGCGCCAGCAGCCCGACAGGGGCTAACACCGGGGAGCTGTTTTTT. The genes are TRBV5-1 and TRBJ2-2, with 8 positions matching TRBD1. Germline V gene lookup returns CDR1 SGHRS and CDR2 YFSETQ. With 4 bases clipped from V and 2 bases from J, the junction kept 4 bases outside the gene matches. The CDR3 contains 15 residues.

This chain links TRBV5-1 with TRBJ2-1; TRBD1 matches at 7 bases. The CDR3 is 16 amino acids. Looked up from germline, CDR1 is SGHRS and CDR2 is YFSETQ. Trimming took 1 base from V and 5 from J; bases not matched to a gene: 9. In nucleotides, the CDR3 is TGCGCCAGCAGCTTGTCCGGCCAGGGGGTCGACAATGAGCAGTTCTTC. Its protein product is CASSLSGQGVDNEQFF. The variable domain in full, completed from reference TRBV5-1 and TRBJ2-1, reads KAGVTQTPRYLIKTRGQQVTLSCSPISGHRSVSWYQQTPGQGLQFLFEYFSETQRNKGNFPGRFSGRQFSNSRSEMNVSTLELGDSALYLCASSLSGQGVDNEQFFGPGTRLTVL.

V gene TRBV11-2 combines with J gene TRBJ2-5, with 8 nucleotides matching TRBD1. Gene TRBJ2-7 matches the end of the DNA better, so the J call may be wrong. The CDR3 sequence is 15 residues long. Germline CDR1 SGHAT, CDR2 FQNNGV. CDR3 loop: CASSQGATSSYEQYF. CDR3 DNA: TGTGCCAGCAGCCAGGGGGCTACAAGCTCCTACGAGCAGTACTTC.

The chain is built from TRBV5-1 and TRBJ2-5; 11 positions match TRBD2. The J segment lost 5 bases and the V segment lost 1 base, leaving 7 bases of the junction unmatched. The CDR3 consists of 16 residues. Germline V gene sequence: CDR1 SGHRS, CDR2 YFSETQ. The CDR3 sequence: CASSLMTSGEGETQYF. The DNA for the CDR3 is TGCGCCAGCAGCTTGATGACTAGCGGGGAGGGGGAGACCCAGTACTTC.

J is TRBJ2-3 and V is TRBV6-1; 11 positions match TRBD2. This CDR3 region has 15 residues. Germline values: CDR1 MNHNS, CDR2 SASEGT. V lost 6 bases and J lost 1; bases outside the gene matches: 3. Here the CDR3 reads CASRLAGARTDTQYF. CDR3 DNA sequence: TGTGCCAGCAGACTAGCGGGAGCCCGCACAGATACGCAGTATTTT.

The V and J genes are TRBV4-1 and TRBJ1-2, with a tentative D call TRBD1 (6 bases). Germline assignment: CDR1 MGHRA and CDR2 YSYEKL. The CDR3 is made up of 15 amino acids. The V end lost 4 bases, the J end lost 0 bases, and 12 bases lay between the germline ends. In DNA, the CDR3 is TGCGCCAGCAGCCGAGGGACACTTACTAACTATGGCTACACCTTC. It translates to CASSRGTLTNYGYTF.

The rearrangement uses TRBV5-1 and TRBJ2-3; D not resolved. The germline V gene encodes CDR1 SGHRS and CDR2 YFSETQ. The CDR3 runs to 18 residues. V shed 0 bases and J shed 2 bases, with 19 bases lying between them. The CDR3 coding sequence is TGCGCCAGCAGCTTGGCGGGTACATCGAGTGGGTCCACAGATACGCAGTATTTT. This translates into CASSLAGTSSGSTDTQYF.

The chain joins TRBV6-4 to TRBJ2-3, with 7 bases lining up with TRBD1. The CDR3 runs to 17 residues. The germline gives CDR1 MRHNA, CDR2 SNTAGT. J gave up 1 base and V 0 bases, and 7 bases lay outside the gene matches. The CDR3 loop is CASSDSSRTGGTDTQYF. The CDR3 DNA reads TGTGCCAGCAGTGACTCGAGTCGAACAGGGGGCACAGATACGCAGTATTTT.

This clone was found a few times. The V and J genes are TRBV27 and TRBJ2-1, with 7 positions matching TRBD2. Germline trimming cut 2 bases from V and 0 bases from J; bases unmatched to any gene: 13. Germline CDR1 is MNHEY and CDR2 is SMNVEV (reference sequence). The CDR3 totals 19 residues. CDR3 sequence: CASSLLGGGAQSSYNEQFF. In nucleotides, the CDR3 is TGTGCCAGCAGTTTACTGGGGGGAGGGGCTCAAAGCTCCTACAATGAGCAGTTCTTC.

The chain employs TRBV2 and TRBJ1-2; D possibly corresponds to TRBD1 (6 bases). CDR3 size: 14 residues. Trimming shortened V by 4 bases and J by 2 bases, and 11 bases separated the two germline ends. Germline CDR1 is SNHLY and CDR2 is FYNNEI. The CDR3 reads CASSALTGNYGYTF. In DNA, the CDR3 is TGTGCCAGCAGTGCGCTAACAGGGAACTATGGCTACACCTTC.